This T cell receptor (beta chain) derives from a study of cytomegalovirus exposure and HLA in healthy donors (dated by TCRdb to about 2017). General notes on the study: According to an earlier analysis of around 600 of the donors, 200 million or so T cells yielded roughly 100 million unique TCR beta sequences and more than 250 Gb of sequence data. To study patterns of TCR occurrence, a later analysis re-analyzed previously published TCR beta repertoires from 666 donors and added high-resolution HLA genotyping. An early release that covered roughly 600 HLA-typed donors contained around 330 gigabases of sequencing data and 80 million or so unique TCR sequences. Typing coverage varied by locus: roughly 620-640 donors for A, B, C, DRB1 and DQB1; approximately 560 for DQA1; over 600 for DPA1; roughly 450 for DPB1. In a later genetic analysis, genome-wide SNP genotypes for about 65% of the 666 donors were used, and that subset was treated as a discovery cohort. Five DR-DQ haplotypes were handled as single units for association and clustering, since linkage in the cohort was strong. Of the 300 to 400 genotyped donors, over 70% fell in the genetic ancestry cluster associated with self-reported Caucasian donors. Donor age, sex, ethnicity and CMV serostatus were collected together with the repertoire data. Along with the roughly 700-subject first cohort, a separate validation cohort of over a hundred different subjects was used. In an earlier analysis of 587 of the donors, high-throughput TCR beta sequencing was used to judge whether each TCR beta V gene segment behaved as functional or pseudogenic. The study aimed to test whether signatures of past pathogen exposure could be identified by cataloging public T cell receptors. Rather than drawing on any new phenotypic data, the later analysis identified candidate immune exposures from TCR beta sequences and the way those sequences occurred across donors. Every repertoire in the discovery cohort had been generated on one and the same sequencing platform. HLA typing included class I and class II loci at four-digit resolution. The study used immunosequencing to profile the T cell repertoires of 670 or so subjects and linked those repertoires to cytomegalovirus serostatus. Among 350 to 400 genotyped donors of the cohort, an average of approximately 250,000 unique TCR beta nucleotide sequences were sequenced per donor, roughly a sixth of them non-productive. To predict cytomegalovirus infection status, the study brought together high-throughput TCR immunosequencing, statistical association of individual TCRs with disease status, and machine learning.

General conclusions and limits of the study: Because counts were too low, roughly 16 rarely observed V segments, including chromosome 9 orphons, were excluded from the earlier analysis of 587 of the donors. A few of the identified cytomegalovirus-associated TCR beta chains were confirmed in vitro to be specific for cytomegalovirus antigens. A later genetic analysis reported fewer N-insertions in productive TCRs among donors in an Asian-associated ancestry cluster than the roughly 700-donor mean. A later analysis found that TCR association rates varied across HLA loci, with DRB1 alleles showing the most associated TCRs and HLA-C alleles the fewest. The authors suggested that the approach could potentially be extended to other disease states and immunological phenotypes. The classifier was reported to diagnose cytomegalovirus status with high specificity and sensitivity in both the original and validation cohorts. The cohort was sequenced for TCR beta chains only, and without alpha or paired-chain data the features that could be detected were limited. Because the 87-base-pair reads could not distinguish some IMGT-functional V segments, including TRBV6-2 and TRBV6-3, those segments were excluded. A further reported finding was that TCR beta sequences accurately predicted the HLA-A and HLA-B alleles for most subjects in the first cohort. Because HLA typing was missing for some donors at each locus, association tests included only the typed subset. A group of highly shared sequence variants was considered likely to be a technical artifact of the sequencing pipeline. When HLA alleles, especially DR and DQ, strongly co-occurred, attributing TCR associations to individual alleles was difficult. In a later analysis, HLA-associated TCR beta chains were found to be more clonally expanded and to have lower generation probabilities than equally common non-associated chains. Correlated functional status among segregating V segments might reflect linkage disequilibrium, but an unknown experimental factor could not be ruled out. A total of 164 TCR beta chains were listed by the study as associated with cytomegalovirus. V-gene and J-gene trimming of TCR beta chains was associated with a missense DCLRE1C variant in a later genetic analysis, and the association was replicated in an independent cohort. The presence/absence analyses assumed that sequencing depth was roughly uniform across donors, and that assumption may not be true. According to a later analysis, most CMV-associated TCR beta chains appeared to be HLA-restricted, and the HLA associations seemed to be driven largely by CMV exposure. Most TCR sequences were seen in very few donors, while some public TCRs were found in many individuals. At a false discovery rate of 0.05, a later analysis linked 16,951 TCR beta sequences to specific HLA alleles. In an earlier analysis of 500 to 650 of the donors, most TCR beta V segments appeared in productive rearrangements about 90% or about 30% of the time, broadly matching IMGT annotations. The only immune exposure information available for the cohort was CMV serostatus. Several of the top co-occurrence clusters appeared to be linked to parvovirus B19, influenza, CMV and Epstein-Barr virus, according to a later analysis.

The germline V gene provides CDR1 SGHDT and CDR2 YYEEEE. The CDR3 numbers 15 residues from cysteine through phenylalanine. The sequence is cut down to CDR3 DNA, 45 bases in frame from base 1. The V and J ends are trimmed by 1 base and 2 bases, leaving 12 bases between them. Points on this clone: It has no known antigen specificity. No clone much larger than this one lies a single base away; base qualities are absent.

In total, just over 650 healthy bone marrow donors made up the cohort. All cohort members were sampled while nominally healthy, although unrecorded immune exposures were likely present. The donor tested CMV seropositive, placing the donor among the 290 or so seropositive members of the cohort. Every donor gave a peripheral blood sample, and the peripheral blood mononuclear cells from that sample were used for TCR beta sequencing. Genomic DNA was extracted from the blood cell samples with the Qiagen DNeasy Blood Extraction Kit. Library preparation was by the immunoSEQ multiplex PCR assay. For the multiplex PCR, a mixture combining 60 forward primers for TCR Vbeta segments and 13 reverse primers for TCR Jbeta segments was used. Amplification of the CDR3 region of rearranged TCR beta genes was performed with a multiplex PCR assay on genomic DNA. On the Illumina HiSeq System, the amplified TCR beta libraries were sequenced as 87-base-pair reads. The paper's data handling went like this. Across the roughly 700 repertoires, a later analysis counted approximately 83 million unique TCR beta chains, some 11 million of which were shared by at least two donors. A nearest-neighbor algorithm error-corrected the raw reads and collapsed the reads into unique sequences, merging closely related sequences to remove PCR and sequencing errors. To assign V, D and J gene segments, CDR3 sequences were aligned to IMGT reference sequences. Each retained sequence needed at least a six-nucleotide match to both a V gene segment and a J gene segment. A rearrangement counted as productive if the CDR3 had no stop codons and remained in frame with V and J, and every other rearrangement counted as non-productive. Following IMGT convention, CDR3 was defined as the stretch from the second conserved V-encoded cysteine to the conserved J-encoded phenylalanine. In an earlier analysis of 587 of the donors, sequences lacking an unambiguous match to a single V gene segment were excluded. An earlier analysis of a few hundred of the donors classified V segments as functional when productive rearrangements were above 56.7% and as segregating when the standard deviation between donors was above 5%. A statistical classification framework was built for diagnosing cytomegalovirus status from the catalog of TCR beta chain sequences. In a later analysis, V and J genes were assigned by comparing TCR nucleotide sequences against IMGT/GENE-DB human TR gene sequences. The TCRdist pipeline was used in a later analysis to assign CDR3 sequences and most-parsimonious VDJ recombination scenarios. In a later analysis, every TCR beta chain was defined by the combination of its CDR3 amino acid sequence and its V-gene family, and reads without a unique V-gene family were dropped. A later analysis removed 592 highly shared, low-generation-probability nucleotide sequences to deal with suspected cross-contamination and a sequencing artifact. In a later analysis, a clonal expansion index was calculated for each public chain from normalized within-repertoire ranks of inferred template counts. In a later analysis, generation probabilities were computed with a VDJ recombination model fitted to out-of-frame rearrangements, and the resulting probabilities were checked against IGoR. A later analysis scored TCR-TCR, TCR-HLA and TCR-CMV co-occurrence with hypergeometric tests, applying a repertoire-size bias correction to TCR pairs. A later analysis estimated false discovery rates by permuting HLA or CMV assignments 20 times. A later analysis grouped co-occurring TCRs with DBSCAN, adding TCRdist sequence similarity when clustering within HLA-allele-positive subsets. Repertoires with fewer than 30,000 or more than 120,000 public chains, plus five repertoires with anomalous nucleotide sharing, were excluded from co-occurrence clustering. Entries here come from immuneACCESS through TCRdb and include only in-frame sequences with V and J called. Some clones fail to appear in such tables; in the studies checked, an unresolved V gene covers under half of the shortfall, and the cause of the remainder is unknown. V and J calls and clone size are given by that table; D and trimming were obtained from the DNA. This sample holds 150,000 or so clones; 80% were observed only once. The ten largest make up around 5.6% of the sample.

The chain is assembled from TRBV5-6 and TRBJ1-2; the D gene lacks a confident call. This TCR came from a woman aged 40 to 50 in good health and CMV-seropositive. Sequencing used PBMCs. CDR3 region: CASSLWGGQNYGYTF. The nucleotide sequence is TGTGCCAGCAGCTTGTGGGGAGGGCAGAACTATGGCTACACCTTC.